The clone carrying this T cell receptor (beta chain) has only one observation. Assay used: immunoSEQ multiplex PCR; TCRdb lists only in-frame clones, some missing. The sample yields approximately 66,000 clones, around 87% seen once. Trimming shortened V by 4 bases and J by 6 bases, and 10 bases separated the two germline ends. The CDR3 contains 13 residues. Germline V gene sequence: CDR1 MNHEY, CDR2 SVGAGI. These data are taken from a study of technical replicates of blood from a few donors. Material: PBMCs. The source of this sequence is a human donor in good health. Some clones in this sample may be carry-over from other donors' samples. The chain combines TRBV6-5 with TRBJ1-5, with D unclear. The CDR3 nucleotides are TGTGCCAGCAGTTCCGAGTCGGGTCAGCCCCAGCATTTT. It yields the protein CASSSESGQPQHF.